These 28 T cell receptor beta chains share one sample of origin, sequenced in a study of OX40 agonist ivuxolimab in advanced cancers. Using immunoSEQ multiplex PCR, the repertoire was profiled, and TCRdb retains in-frame clones only, with some absent. The sample lists about 63,000 clones, about 83% occurring once. The source material was CD4+ or CD8+ T cells sorted from blood, sampled in a trial of the OX40 agonist ivuxolimab. These receptor sequences come from an adult with an advanced solid tumor such as melanoma, head and neck, liver or kidney cancer.

This clone was detected only once. The gene calls are TRBV6-5 and TRBJ1-2; D call uncertain. This CDR3 is 15 amino acids long. V was cut by 0 bases and J by 0 bases, with 8 bases left in between. From germline, CDR1 is MNHEY and CDR2 SVGAGI. This CDR3 reads CASSYSQSPNYGYTF. Written as DNA, the CDR3 is TGTGCCAGCAGTTACTCCCAGAGTCCTAACTATGGCTACACCTTC.

The chain joins TRBV27 to TRBJ1-3; D is possibly TRBD1 (6 bases). Trimming took off 9 bases at V and 2 bases at J, with 17 bases between the two ends. The CDR3 is made up of 15 amino acids. Germline V gene lookup returns CDR1 MNHEY and CDR2 SMNVEV (reference sequence). For the CDR3, the DNA is TGTGCCAGACCTGGCAGGGGCTCGGCTGGAAACACCATATATTTT. Its protein product is CARPGRGSAGNTIYF.

The rearrangement joins TRBV10-1 to TRBJ2-1; 11 bases line up with TRBD2. V lost 6 bases and J lost 2; bases outside the gene matches: 12. The CDR3 sequence is 18 residues long. Germline V lookup: CDR1 WNHNN, CDR2 SYGVQD (reference sequence). The CDR3 sequence is CASRKLAGELDPYNEQFF. As DNA, the CDR3 is TGCGCCAGCAGGAAACTAGCGGGGGAATTGGACCCCTACAATGAGCAGTTCTTC.

This clone was recorded once. The gene calls are TRBV28 and TRBJ2-3, with TRBD2 matching 10 bases. CDR1 is MDHEN and CDR2 is SYDVKM in the germline V gene. V lost 5 bases, J lost 0 bases, and 8 bases stayed unmatched. The CDR3 loop spans 17 amino acids. The CDR3 region is CASSAPTSGFSTDTQYF. Written as DNA, the CDR3 is TGTGCCAGCAGTGCCCCGACTAGCGGGTTTAGCACAGATACGCAGTATTTT.

This chain joins TRBV30 and TRBJ2-7, with 14 bases aligning to TRBD2. Germline loops: CDR1 GTSNPN, CDR2 SVGIG (reference sequence). J was trimmed by 6 bases and V by 3 bases; bases with no gene match: 7. The CDR3 length is 15 residues. The CDR3 nucleotides read TGTGCCTGGAGAGGACTAGCGGGAGGCCCCTCCGAGCAGTACTTC. It translates to CAWRGLAGGPSEQYF.

V usage is TRBV7-6 and J usage is TRBJ2-3, with 9 nucleotides matching TRBD2. Germline V gene sequence: CDR1 SGHVS, CDR2 FNYEAQ. The CDR3 consists of 15 residues. J was trimmed by 2 bases and V by 9 bases; bases with no gene match: 9. Here the CDR3 DNA reads TGTGCCAGTGGGGGGCTAGCGGGATCCACAGATACGCAGTATTTT. Its translation is CASGGLAGSTDTQYF.

This clone was picked up one time. The CDR3 here is CASSVDGGAMINEKLFF. CDR3 sequence (DNA): TGTGCCAGCAGCGTAGATGGGGGCGCGATGATTAATGAAAAACTGTTTTTT. J is TRBJ1-4 and V is TRBV9; perhaps TRBD1 as D (6 bases). The CDR3 has 17 amino acids. V lost 0 bases, J lost 4 bases, and 16 bases lay in between. Looked up from germline, CDR1 is SGDLS and CDR2 is YYNGEE.

This chain joins TRBV7-9 and TRBJ2-5; 7 bases fit TRBD1. The J segment lost 2 bases and the V segment lost 5 bases, leaving 8 bases of the junction unmatched. The germline V gene has CDR1 SEHNR and CDR2 FQNEAQ (reference sequence). CDR3 length: 15 residues. CDR3 protein: CASSPGQFQQETQYF. The DNA of the CDR3 is TGTGCCAGCAGCCCGGGACAGTTTCAACAAGAGACCCAGTACTTC. Based on the CDR3 plus reference TRBV7-9 and TRBJ2-5, the full variable domain is DTGVSQNPRHKITKRGQNVTFRCDPISEHNRLYWYRQTLGQGPEFLTYFQNEAQLEKSRLLSDRFSAERPKGSFSTLEIQRTEQGDSAMYLCASSPGQFQQETQYFGPGTRLLVL.

This rearrangement joins TRBV5-1 to TRBJ1-2; 7 bases map to TRBD1. The CDR3 covers 12 residues. Germline trimming cut 1 base from V and 11 bases from J; bases unmatched to any gene: 5. CDR1 and CDR2 (germline): SGHRS, YFSETQ. For the CDR3, the DNA is TGCGCCAGCAGCTTGCAGGGGGATGAATACACCTTC. Protein product: CASSLQGDEYTF.

The chain recombines TRBV19 with TRBJ1-4; D gene unclear. The V gene lost 3 bases and the J gene lost 0 bases, with 11 bases spanning the gap. The CDR3 is 16 amino acids. The germline V gene has CDR1 LNHDA and CDR2 SQIVND (reference sequence). The CDR3 bases are TGTGCCAGTAGTATTGGACGTAAAGCAACTAATGAAAAACTGTTTTTT. Translating it yields CASSIGRKATNEKLFF.

The genes are TRBV6-5 and TRBJ1-5, with D hard to call. This CDR3 comprises 13 residues. Between the trimmed V and J ends, which lost 6 bases and 1 base, there was a span of 7 bases. The V gene's germline CDR1 is MNHEY and CDR2 SVGAGI. CDR3 nucleotide sequence: TGTGCCAGCAGGTACGGAAGCAATCAGCCCCAGCATTTT. The encoded protein is CASRYGSNQPQHF.

Note on this clone: Germline and junction disagree at one end, which may indicate a read error. The chain recombines TRBV6-5 with TRBJ2-7; 10 bases map to TRBD2. The CDR3 length is 14 residues. Germline CDR1 MNHEY, CDR2 SVGAGI. Written as DNA, the CDR3 is TGTACCAGCAGGCCTCTAGCGGGGGTATGGGAGCAGTACTTC. This gives the protein CTSRPLAGVWEQYF.

This clone was seen only once. V is TRBV30 and J is TRBJ2-2; a weak D match, TRBD2 (5 bases). Trimming removed 3 bases at V and 2 bases at J, with 22 bases between. Germline V gene data show CDR1 as GTSNPN and CDR2 as SVGIG (reference sequence). This CDR3 is built from 18 residues. CDR3 sequence reads: CAWSRLSSGTLNTGELFF. The CDR3 DNA follows: TGTGCCTGGAGCCGATTGTCGTCGGGAACCCTTAACACCGGGGAGCTGTTTTTT.

V usage is TRBV5-1 and J usage is TRBJ2-3; 9 bases are a match to TRBD2. Per the germline V gene, CDR1 is SGHRS and CDR2 is YFSETQ. The CDR3 loop spans 15 amino acids. With 4 bases clipped from V and 7 bases from J, the junction kept 10 bases outside the gene matches. This CDR3 reads CASSEGSGRPNTQYF. The CDR3 DNA follows: TGCGCCAGCAGCGAGGGTAGCGGGAGACCAAATACGCAGTATTTT.

The CDR3 reads CASSLAGGGGVQNQPQHF. Here the CDR3 DNA reads TGTGCCAGCAGCTTGGCCGGCGGAGGGGGTGTACAAAATCAGCCCCAGCATTTT. V usage is TRBV5-8 and J usage is TRBJ1-5; a possible D gene is TRBD1 (6 bases). The CDR3 length is 18 residues. CDR1 is SGHTS and CDR2 is YDEGEE in the germline V gene. The V end was cut by 0 bases, the J end by 4 bases, with 20 bases between.

The chain employs TRBV5-1 and TRBJ2-1; possibly TRBD2 for D (5 bases). V was pared by 0 bases and J by 0 bases, with 7 bases between. Per the germline V gene, CDR1 is SGHRS and CDR2 is YFSETQ. The CDR3 length is 15 residues. CDR3 sequence: CASSLDGSSYNEQFF. The CDR3 DNA follows: TGCGCCAGCAGCTTGGATGGGAGCTCCTACAATGAGCAGTTCTTC.

CDR3 in DNA: TGTGCCAGCAGTCGCACACCCACTAAGACCATATCCTACGAGCAGTACTTC. It codes for CASSRTPTKTISYEQYF. This chain joins TRBV28 and TRBJ2-7; D not certain. V was clipped by 5 bases and J by 1 base, with 21 bases between them. Germline V gene data show CDR1 as MDHEN and CDR2 as SYDVKM. The CDR3 loop spans 17 amino acids.

This sequence joins TRBV5-1 and TRBJ2-5, with D possibly being TRBD2 (6 bases). There are 14 residues in the CDR3. V lost 4 bases and J 5 bases, leaving 15 bases between the germline ends. Per the germline V gene, CDR1 is SGHRS and CDR2 is YFSETQ. The CDR3 reads CASSPIWGEETQYF. CDR3 sequence (DNA): TGCGCCAGCAGCCCCATCTGGGGGGAGGAGACCCAGTACTTC.

J is TRBJ2-5 and V is TRBV15, with D possibly being TRBD2 (6 bases). Trimming removed 5 bases from V and 1 base from J, with 14 bases in between. The germline CDR1 and CDR2 sequences are LNHNV and YYDKDF (reference sequence). The CDR3 sequence is 15 residues long. In DNA, the CDR3 is TGTGCCACCAGCTTCCCCGGGACTTTCCAAGAGACCCAGTACTTC. Amino acids: CATSFPGTFQETQYF. Variable domain in full (rest from reference TRBV15 and TRBJ2-5): DAMVIQNPRYQVTQFGKPVTLSCSQTLNHNVMYWYQQKSSQAPKLLFHYYDKDFNNEADTPDNFQSRRPNTSFCFLDIRSPGLGDTAMYLCATSFPGTFQETQYFGPGTRLLVL.

The chain links TRBV4-2 to TRBJ2-2, with 8 bases identical to TRBD2. With 2 bases clipped from V and 0 bases from J, the junction kept 5 bases outside the gene matches. There are 17 residues in the CDR3. CDR1 and CDR2 (germline): LGHNA, YNFKEQ. CDR3 region: CASSQYIGGANTGELFF. CDR3 in DNA: TGTGCCAGCAGCCAATATATCGGGGGGGCGAACACCGGGGAGCTGTTTTTT.

This chain links TRBV4-1 with TRBJ2-2, with TRBD2 matching 11 bases. The CDR3 is 17 amino acids. Unmatched junction bases numbered 9, after V lost 4 bases and J lost 5 bases. Germline CDR1 and CDR2: MGHRA and YSYEKL. CDR3 region: CASSPALLAGETGELFF. The DNA of the CDR3 is TGCGCCAGCAGCCCAGCCCTACTAGCGGGAGAAACCGGGGAGCTGTTTTTT.

CDR3 residues: CATDPTGLSNQPQHF. The CDR3 DNA reads as TGTGCCACCGACCCGACAGGGCTTAGCAATCAGCCCCAGCATTTT. This chain links TRBV10-3 with TRBJ1-5; 7 positions agree with TRBD1. Losses at the gene ends were 10 bases for V and 0 bases for J; bases not matched to a gene: 9. This CDR3 has 15 residues. Per germline, CDR1 ENHRY and CDR2 SYGVKD.

This clone has only one observation. CDR3 amino acids: CASSGPGTDQETQYF. CDR3 DNA: TGCGCCAGCAGCGGCCCCGGGACCGACCAAGAGACCCAGTACTTC. The chain carries TRBV4-1 and TRBJ2-5; the D call may be TRBD1 or TRBD2 (5 bases each). The CDR3 contains 15 residues. The germline gives CDR1 MGHRA, CDR2 YSYEKL. Trimming took 5 bases from V and 0 from J, leaving 13 bases between them.

The rearrangement joins TRBV2 to TRBJ2-1; 8 bases agree with TRBD2. The germline V gene encodes CDR1 SNHLY and CDR2 FYNNEI. The V gene end was trimmed by 6 bases and the J gene end by 8 bases; junction bases not matched to a gene: 15. The CDR3 contains 16 residues. The CDR3 loop is CASSRNPGLVLDEQFF. The CDR3 DNA reads as TGTGCCAGCAGCCGAAATCCGGGACTAGTTTTGGATGAGCAGTTCTTC.

The chain combines TRBV14 with TRBJ2-5, with 10 bases matching TRBD2. The CDR3 spans 15 residues. V shed 2 bases and J 4 bases; nucleotides not matched to a gene: 4. Germline V CDR1 and CDR2: SGHDN, FVKESK. CDR3 sequence: CASSQLLAGVETQYF. The CDR3 DNA follows: TGTGCCAGCAGCCAACTCCTAGCGGGAGTAGAGACCCAGTACTTC.

This clone appeared once. CDR3 residues: CASSDLWANEQFF. CDR3 nucleotide sequence: TGCGCCAGCAGCGACCTGTGGGCCAATGAGCAGTTCTTC. The chain joins TRBV5-1 to TRBJ2-1; D is ambiguous. The germline gives CDR1 SGHRS, CDR2 YFSETQ. CDR3 length: 13 residues. Trimming removed 4 bases from V and 6 bases from J, with 11 bases in between.

Here the CDR3 DNA reads TGTGCCAGCACCCCAGGAGCGGTCTACAATGAGCAGTTCTTC. Protein: CASTPGAVYNEQFF. The gene calls are TRBV4-2 and TRBJ2-1; possible D gene TRBD2, 5 bases. The V end lost 7 bases, the J end lost 3 bases, and 13 bases lay between the germline ends. This CDR3 comprises 14 residues. Germline-derived CDR1 and CDR2 are LGHNA and YNFKEQ.

The rearrangement joins TRBV10-2 to TRBJ2-1, with 11 bases lining up with TRBD2. Germline V gives CDR1 WSHSY, CDR2 SAAADI. The CDR3 runs 13 residues. The ends lost 7 bases at V and 10 bases at J; junction bases unmatched: 6. CDR3 in amino acids: CASILAGVGEQFF. The CDR3 DNA reads TGCGCCAGCATACTAGCGGGAGTGGGGGAGCAGTTCTTC.